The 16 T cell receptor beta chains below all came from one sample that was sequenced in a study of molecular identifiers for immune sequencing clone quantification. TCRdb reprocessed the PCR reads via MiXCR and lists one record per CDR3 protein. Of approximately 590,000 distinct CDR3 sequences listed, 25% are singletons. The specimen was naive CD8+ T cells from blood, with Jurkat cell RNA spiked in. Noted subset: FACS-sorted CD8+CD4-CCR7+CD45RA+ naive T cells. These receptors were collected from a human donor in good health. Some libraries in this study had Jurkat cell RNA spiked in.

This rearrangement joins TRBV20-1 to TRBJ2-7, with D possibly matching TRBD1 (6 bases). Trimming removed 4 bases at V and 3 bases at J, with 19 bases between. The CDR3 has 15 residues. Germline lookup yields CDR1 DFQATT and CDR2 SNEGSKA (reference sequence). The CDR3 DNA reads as TGCAGTGCTATCTCTTTAGGACAGACCCGCTACGAGCAGTACTTC. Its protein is CSAISLGQTRYEQYF.

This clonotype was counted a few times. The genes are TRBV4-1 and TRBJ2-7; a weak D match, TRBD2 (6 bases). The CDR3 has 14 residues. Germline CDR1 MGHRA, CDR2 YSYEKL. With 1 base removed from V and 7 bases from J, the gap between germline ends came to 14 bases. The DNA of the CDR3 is TGCGCCAGCAGCCAAGGACTCGGGGGTACAGAGCAGTACTTC. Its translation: CASSQGLGGTEQYF.

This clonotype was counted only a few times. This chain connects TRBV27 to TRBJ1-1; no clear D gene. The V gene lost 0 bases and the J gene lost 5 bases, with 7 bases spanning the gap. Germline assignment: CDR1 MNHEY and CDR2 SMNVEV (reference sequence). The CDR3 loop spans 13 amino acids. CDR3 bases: TGTGCCAGCAGTTTATCGTCGTCTACTGAAGCTTTCTTT. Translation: CASSLSSSTEAFF.

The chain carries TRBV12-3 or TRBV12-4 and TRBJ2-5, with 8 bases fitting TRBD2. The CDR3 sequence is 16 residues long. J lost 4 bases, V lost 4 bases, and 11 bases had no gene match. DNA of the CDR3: TGTGCCAGCAGTTCTCCCGCCCGGGGGGGCCGAGAGACCCAGTACTTC. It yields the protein CASSSPARGGRETQYF.

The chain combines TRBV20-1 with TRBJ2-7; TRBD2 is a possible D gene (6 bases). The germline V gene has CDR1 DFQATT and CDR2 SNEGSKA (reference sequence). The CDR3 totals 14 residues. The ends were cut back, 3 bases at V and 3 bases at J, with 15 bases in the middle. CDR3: CSASPRDSYYEQYF. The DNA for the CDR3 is TGCAGTGCTAGCCCTCGGGACTCATACTACGAGCAGTACTTC.

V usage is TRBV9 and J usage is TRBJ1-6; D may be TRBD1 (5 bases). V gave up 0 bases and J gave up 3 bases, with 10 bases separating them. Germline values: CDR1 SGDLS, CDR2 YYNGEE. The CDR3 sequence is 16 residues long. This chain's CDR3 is CASSVAATDYNSPLHF. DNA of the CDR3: TGTGCCAGCAGCGTAGCTGCGACAGACTATAATTCACCCCTCCACTTT.

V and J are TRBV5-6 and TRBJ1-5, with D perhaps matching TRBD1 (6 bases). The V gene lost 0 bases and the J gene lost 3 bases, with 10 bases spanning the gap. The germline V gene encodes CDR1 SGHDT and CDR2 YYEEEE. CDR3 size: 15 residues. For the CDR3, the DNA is TGTGCCAGCAGCTTGGAGGGGGTCTACAATCAGCCCCAGCATTTT. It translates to CASSLEGVYNQPQHF. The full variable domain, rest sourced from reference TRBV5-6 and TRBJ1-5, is DAGVTQSPTHLIKTRGQQVTLRCSPKSGHDTVSWYQQALGQGPQFIFQYYEEEERQRGNFPDRFSGHQFPNYSSELNVNALLLGDSALYLCASSLEGVYNQPQHFGDGTRLSIL.

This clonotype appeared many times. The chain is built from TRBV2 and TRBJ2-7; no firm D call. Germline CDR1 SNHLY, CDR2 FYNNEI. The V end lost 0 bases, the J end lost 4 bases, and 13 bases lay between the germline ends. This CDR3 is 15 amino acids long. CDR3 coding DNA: TGTGCCAGCAGTGAAGCTCGGCGGAACCTGTACGAGCAGTACTTC. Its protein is CASSEARRNLYEQYF.

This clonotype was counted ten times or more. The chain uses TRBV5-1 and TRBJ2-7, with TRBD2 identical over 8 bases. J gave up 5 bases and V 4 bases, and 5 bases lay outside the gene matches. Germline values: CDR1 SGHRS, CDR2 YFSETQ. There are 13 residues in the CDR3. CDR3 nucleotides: TGCGCCAGCAGCCCGGGGGGGTGGCACGAGCAGTACTTC. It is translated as CASSPGGWHEQYF.

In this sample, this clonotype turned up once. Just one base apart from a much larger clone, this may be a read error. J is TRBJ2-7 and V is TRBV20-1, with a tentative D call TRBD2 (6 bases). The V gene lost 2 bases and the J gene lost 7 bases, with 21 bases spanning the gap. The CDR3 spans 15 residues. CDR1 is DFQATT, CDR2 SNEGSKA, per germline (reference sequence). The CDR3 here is CSARNREWPIGEQYF. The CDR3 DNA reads TGCAGTGCTAGAAATCGGGAGTGGCCGATAGGGGAGCAGTACTTC.

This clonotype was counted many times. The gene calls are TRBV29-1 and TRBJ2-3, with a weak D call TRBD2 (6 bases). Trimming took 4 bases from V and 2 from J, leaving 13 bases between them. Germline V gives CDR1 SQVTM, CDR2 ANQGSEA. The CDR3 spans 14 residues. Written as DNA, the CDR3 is TGCAGCGTTGCGAAGGCGGGATACACAGATACGCAGTATTTT. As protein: CSVAKAGYTDTQYF.

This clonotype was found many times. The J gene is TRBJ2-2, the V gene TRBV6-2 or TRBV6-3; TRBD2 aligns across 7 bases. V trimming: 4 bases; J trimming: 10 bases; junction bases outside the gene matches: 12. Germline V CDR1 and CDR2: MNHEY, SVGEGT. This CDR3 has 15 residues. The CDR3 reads CASSLAGLRIVELFF. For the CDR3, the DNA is TGTGCCAGCAGTTTGGCGGGACTAAGGATTGTGGAGCTGTTTTTT.

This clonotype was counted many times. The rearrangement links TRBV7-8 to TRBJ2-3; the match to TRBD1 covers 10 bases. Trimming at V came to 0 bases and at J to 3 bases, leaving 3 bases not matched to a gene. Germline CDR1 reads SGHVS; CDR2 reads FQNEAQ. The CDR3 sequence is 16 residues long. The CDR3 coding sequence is TGTGCCAGCAGCTTAGCCGGGACAGGGGTAACAGATACGCAGTATTTT. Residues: CASSLAGTGVTDTQYF.

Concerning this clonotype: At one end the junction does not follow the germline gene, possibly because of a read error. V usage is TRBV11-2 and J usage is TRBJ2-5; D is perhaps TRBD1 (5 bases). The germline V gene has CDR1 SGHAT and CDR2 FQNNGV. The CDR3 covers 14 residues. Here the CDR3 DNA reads TGTGCCAGCGGCTTAGGCAGGGACCAAGAGACCCAGTACTTC. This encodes CASGLGRDQETQYF.

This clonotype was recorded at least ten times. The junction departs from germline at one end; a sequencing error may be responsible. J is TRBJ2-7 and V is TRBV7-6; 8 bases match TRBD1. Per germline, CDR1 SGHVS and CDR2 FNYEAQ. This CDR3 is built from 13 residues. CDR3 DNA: TGTGCCAGCAGATTAGGACAGGGCCACGAGCAGTACTTC. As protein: CASRLGQGHEQYF.

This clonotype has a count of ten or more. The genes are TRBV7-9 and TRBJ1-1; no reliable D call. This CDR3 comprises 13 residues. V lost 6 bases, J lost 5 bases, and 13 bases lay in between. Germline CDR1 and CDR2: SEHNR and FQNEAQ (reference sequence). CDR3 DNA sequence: TGTGCCAGCAGATACGGCGCGGGGACTGAAGCTTTCTTT. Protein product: CASRYGAGTEAFF.